These 17 T cell receptor beta chains originate from one sample sequenced in a study of T cell responses to AZD1222 COVID-19 vaccine. The assay was immunoSEQ multiplex PCR, and TCRdb's table has in-frame clones only and misses some. The table has more than 60,000 clones, 80% to 90% seen once. The material was peripheral blood, obtained on day 0 of AZD1222 vaccination. The receptors stem from an adult in good health.

The chain is built from TRBV5-8 and TRBJ2-2; 10 nucleotides align to TRBD2. The V and J ends lost 4 bases and 4 bases, in that order; junction bases with no gene match: 10. There are 17 residues in the CDR3. CDR1 is SGHTS and CDR2 is YDEGEE in the germline V gene. The CDR3 sequence: CASSPTRTSGSTGELFF. As DNA, the CDR3 is TGTGCCAGCAGCCCCACCAGGACTAGCGGATCCACCGGGGAGCTGTTTTTT. The full variable domain, completed using reference TRBV5-8 and TRBJ2-2, is EAGVTQSPTHLIKTRGQQATLRCSPISGHTSVYWYQQALGLGLQFLLWYDEGEERNRGNFPPRFSGRQFPNYSSELNVNALELEDSALYLCASSPTRTSGSTGELFFGEGSRLTVL.

This clone occurred a few times. The rearrangement joins TRBV27 to TRBJ1-1; 9 bases line up with TRBD1. Germline assignment: CDR1 MNHEY and CDR2 SMNVEV (reference sequence). Trimming at V came to 5 bases and at J to 6 bases, leaving 4 bases not matched to a gene. This CDR3 contains 13 residues. The CDR3 coding sequence is TGTGCCAGCAGTCTCACAGGGGGCTCTGAAGCTTTCTTT. Translated, it gives CASSLTGGSEAFF.

The chain employs TRBV6-1 and TRBJ1-5; unclear D gene. The germline V gene encodes CDR1 MNHNS and CDR2 SASEGT. This CDR3 is built from 15 residues. Trimming took 2 bases from V and 4 from J, leaving 12 bases between them. The CDR3 sequence is CASSENSGGNQPQHF. CDR3 DNA: TGTGCCAGCAGTGAAAATTCAGGTGGGAATCAGCCCCAGCATTTT.

This clone was seen a single time. The chain carries TRBV5-1 and TRBJ1-1; tentatively, D is TRBD1 (5 bases). Germline V gives CDR1 SGHRS, CDR2 YFSETQ. The CDR3 has 14 residues. V gave up 6 bases and J gave up 0 bases, with 12 bases separating them. The CDR3 coding sequence is TGCGCCAGCACCCTGGGGGGGTTGAACACTGAAGCTTTCTTT. The encoded protein is CASTLGGLNTEAFF.

The chain uses TRBV25-1 and TRBJ1-6; tentative D call: TRBD1 (5 bases). CDR3 length equals 15 residues. CDR1 and CDR2 from the germline V gene are MGHDK and SYGVNS. V lost 4 bases, J lost 8 bases, and 15 bases lay in between. The DNA for the CDR3 is TGTGCCAGCAGTGTACCGGGACGGGTTTATTCACCCCTCCACTTT. As protein: CASSVPGRVYSPLHF.

The J gene is TRBJ1-1, the V gene TRBV10-3; no firm D call. The CDR3 has 13 residues. CDR1 ENHRY and CDR2 SYGVKD come from the germline V gene. The ends were cut back, 7 bases at V and 0 bases at J, with 9 bases in the middle. The CDR3 region has the DNA TGTGCCATCACTGACACCTTGAACACTGAAGCTTTCTTT. Amino acids: CAITDTLNTEAFF.

The chain recombines TRBV29-1 with TRBJ2-1; 10 bases agree with TRBD2. CDR3 length: 15 residues. The germline CDR1 and CDR2 sequences are SQVTM and ANQGSEA. V lost 3 bases, J lost 7 bases, and 9 bases stayed unmatched. DNA of the CDR3: TGCAGCGTTGACGGTGCTAGCGGGAGTTGGAATGAGCAGTTCTTC. Its translation is CSVDGASGSWNEQFF.

The chain employs TRBV15 and TRBJ2-7; the D is unclear. Trimming removed 1 base at V and 4 bases at J, with 17 bases between. The CDR3 covers 16 residues. Germline CDR1 and CDR2: LNHNV and YYDKDF (reference sequence). The CDR3 loop is CATSRGGGGAEYEQYF. DNA for the CDR3: TGTGCCACCAGCAGAGGCGGCGGCGGTGCCGAATACGAGCAGTACTTC.

As concerns this clone: The sample holds other DNA sequences that translate to the same CDR3. The rearrangement links TRBV11-2 to TRBJ1-2; 7 bases line up with TRBD1. CDR3 size: 13 residues. Germline CDR1 and CDR2: SGHAT and FQNNGV. Trimming at V came to 5 bases and at J to 3 bases, leaving 3 bases not matched to a gene. CDR3 sequence reads: CASSPGQDYGYTF. The DNA of the CDR3 is TGTGCCAGCAGCCCCGGACAGGACTATGGCTACACCTTC.

V gene TRBV28 combines with J gene TRBJ1-1, with 8 bases aligning to TRBD1. CDR3 length equals 13 residues. Germline assignment: CDR1 MDHEN and CDR2 SYDVKM. The J segment lost 8 bases and the V segment lost 6 bases, leaving 8 bases of the junction unmatched. CDR3 nucleotide sequence: TGTGCCAGCAGACGACAGGGGTCGGCCGAAGCTTTCTTT. Translation: CASRRQGSAEAFF.

The V and J genes are TRBV10-3 and TRBJ1-6; D remains unclear. Trimming removed 1 base from V and 4 bases from J, with 2 bases in between. Germline CDR1 reads ENHRY; CDR2 reads SYGVKD. This CDR3 region has 13 residues. The CDR3 DNA sequence: TGTGCCATCAGTGAGTTATATAATTCACCCCTCCACTTT. Protein sequence: CAISELYNSPLHF.

The J gene is TRBJ1-2, the V gene TRBV18; D is ambiguous. Germline V gene sequence: CDR1 KGHSH, CDR2 LQKENI. CDR3 length: 11 residues. This chain's CDR3 is CELVRYYGYTF. For the CDR3, the DNA is TGTGAGCTAGTACGATACTATGGCTACACCTTC.

This clone was counted once. J is TRBJ2-5 and V is TRBV5-1; 10 bases are a match to TRBD2. The CDR3 loop spans 14 amino acids. J lost 8 bases, V lost 4 bases, and 8 bases had no gene match. Germline V CDR1 and CDR2: SGHRS, YFSETQ. CDR3 bases: TGCGCCAGCAGCCGGACTAGCGGTTCGGTTACCCAGTACTTC. Translating it yields CASSRTSGSVTQYF.

CDR3 residues: CASSYPPGQTSSYEQYV. CDR3 nucleotides: TGTGCCAGCAGTTACCCACCGGGACAGACGAGCTCCTACGAGCAGTACGTC. This chain uses TRBV6-2 or TRBV6-3 with TRBJ2-7, with TRBD1 matching 7 bases. V lost 2 bases and J lost 0; bases outside the gene matches: 10. Germline V CDR1 and CDR2: MNHEY, SVGEGT. This CDR3 is built from 17 residues.

The chain recombines TRBV4-1 with TRBJ2-1; 7 nucleotides line up with TRBD1. Unmatched junction bases numbered 16, after V lost 4 bases and J lost 1 base. CDR1 and CDR2 (germline): MGHRA, YSYEKL. CDR3 length: 19 residues. CDR3 residues: CASSRGALVGGFSYNEQFF. The CDR3 DNA sequence: TGCGCCAGCAGCCGTGGGGCCTTGGTAGGGGGCTTTTCCTACAATGAGCAGTTCTTC.

The chain uses TRBV7-2 and TRBJ1-2, with D maybe TRBD1 (5 bases). The CDR3 loop spans 12 amino acids. The germline V gene encodes CDR1 SGHTA and CDR2 FQGNSA. With 3 bases removed from V and 6 bases from J, the gap between germline ends came to 8 bases. The CDR3 DNA is TGTGCCAGCAGCTTGACAGTCAATGGCTACACCTTC. This sequence encodes CASSLTVNGYTF.

The rearrangement joins TRBV18 to TRBJ1-1; D not resolved. CDR3 size: 13 residues. In germline, CDR1 is KGHSH, CDR2 LQKENI. V lost 2 bases, J lost 5 bases, and 9 bases lay in between. CDR3 sequence: CASSPVRVTEAFF. CDR3 sequence (DNA): TGTGCCAGCTCACCAGTACGGGTAACTGAAGCTTTCTTT.